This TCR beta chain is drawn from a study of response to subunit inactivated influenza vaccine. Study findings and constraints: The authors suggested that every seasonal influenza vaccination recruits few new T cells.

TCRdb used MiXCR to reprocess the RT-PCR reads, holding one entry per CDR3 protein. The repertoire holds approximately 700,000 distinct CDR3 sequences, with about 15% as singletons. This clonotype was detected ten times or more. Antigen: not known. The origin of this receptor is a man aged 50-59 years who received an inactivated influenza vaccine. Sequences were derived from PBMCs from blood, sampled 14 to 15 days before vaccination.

CDR3 amino acids: CASSNTGTSPLHF. The DNA for the CDR3 is TGTGCCAGCTCTAACACCGGGACGTCACCCCTCCACTTT. The chain is built from TRBV12-3 or TRBV12-4 and TRBJ1-6, with a tentative D call TRBD1 (5 bases). The CDR3 loop spans 13 amino acids. The V end was cut by 8 bases, the J end by 10 bases, with 15 bases between.